What follows are 5 T cell receptor beta chains derived from one specimen sequenced in a study of cytomegalovirus exposure and HLA in healthy donors. With 60 Vbeta and 13 Jbeta primers, the PCR was carried out. The assay was immunoSEQ multiplex PCR, and TCRdb's table has in-frame clones only and misses some. The table lists 95,000 to 130,000 clones, around 10% of them singletons. The material sequenced was PBMCs. The receptor set was obtained from a man aged 30 to 45 in good health and CMV-seronegative.

The rearrangement links TRBV18 to TRBJ2-5; D unclear. The CDR3 is made up of 15 amino acids. The ends were cut back, 0 bases at V and 0 bases at J, with 8 bases in the middle. The germline gives CDR1 KGHSH, CDR2 LQKENI. This CDR3 is CASSPPSGYQETQYF. The CDR3 region has the DNA TGTGCCAGCTCACCACCCTCAGGATACCAAGAGACCCAGTACTTC.

The chain uses TRBV19 and TRBJ2-7; 7 nucleotides align to TRBD1. Germline V gene lookup returns CDR1 LNHDA and CDR2 SQIVND (reference sequence). The V and J ends lost 4 bases and 7 bases, in that order; junction bases with no gene match: 10. The CDR3 runs to 14 residues. In nucleotides, the CDR3 is TGTGCCAGTAGTACCATCGACAGGGCGGAGGAGCAGTACTTC. Its protein is CASSTIDRAEEQYF.

In its sample, this clone was seen a few times. V and J are TRBV13 and TRBJ2-7; 8 nucleotides match TRBD1. V shed 5 bases, J shed 3 bases, and the junction held 6 bases outside the gene matches. The germline gives CDR1 PRHDT, CDR2 FYEKMQ (reference sequence). This CDR3 has 14 amino acids. The CDR3 loop reads CASSPPGQGYEQYF. DNA of the CDR3: TGTGCCAGCAGCCCGCCTGGACAGGGCTACGAGCAGTACTTC.

This clone has just a few counts. This chain connects TRBV7-9 to TRBJ2-1; tentatively, D is TRBD2 (5 bases). The V end was cut by 0 bases, the J end by 5 bases, with 11 bases between. The CDR3 runs 15 residues. Germline assignment: CDR1 SEHNR and CDR2 FQNEAQ (reference sequence). The CDR3 nucleotides read TGTGCCAGCAGCTTAGCCCCACGGACTGACAATGAGCAGTTCTTC. Translated: CASSLAPRTDNEQFF.

V usage is TRBV5-1 and J usage is TRBJ1-6; 10 nucleotides align to TRBD1. From germline, CDR1 is SGHRS and CDR2 YFSETQ. The trim removed 7 bases at V and 8 bases at J, leaving 9 bases unmatched. The CDR3 is made up of 15 amino acids. The CDR3 reads CASGRTGGMDSPLHF. Written as DNA, the CDR3 is TGCGCCAGCGGCAGGACAGGGGGTATGGATTCACCCCTCCACTTT.